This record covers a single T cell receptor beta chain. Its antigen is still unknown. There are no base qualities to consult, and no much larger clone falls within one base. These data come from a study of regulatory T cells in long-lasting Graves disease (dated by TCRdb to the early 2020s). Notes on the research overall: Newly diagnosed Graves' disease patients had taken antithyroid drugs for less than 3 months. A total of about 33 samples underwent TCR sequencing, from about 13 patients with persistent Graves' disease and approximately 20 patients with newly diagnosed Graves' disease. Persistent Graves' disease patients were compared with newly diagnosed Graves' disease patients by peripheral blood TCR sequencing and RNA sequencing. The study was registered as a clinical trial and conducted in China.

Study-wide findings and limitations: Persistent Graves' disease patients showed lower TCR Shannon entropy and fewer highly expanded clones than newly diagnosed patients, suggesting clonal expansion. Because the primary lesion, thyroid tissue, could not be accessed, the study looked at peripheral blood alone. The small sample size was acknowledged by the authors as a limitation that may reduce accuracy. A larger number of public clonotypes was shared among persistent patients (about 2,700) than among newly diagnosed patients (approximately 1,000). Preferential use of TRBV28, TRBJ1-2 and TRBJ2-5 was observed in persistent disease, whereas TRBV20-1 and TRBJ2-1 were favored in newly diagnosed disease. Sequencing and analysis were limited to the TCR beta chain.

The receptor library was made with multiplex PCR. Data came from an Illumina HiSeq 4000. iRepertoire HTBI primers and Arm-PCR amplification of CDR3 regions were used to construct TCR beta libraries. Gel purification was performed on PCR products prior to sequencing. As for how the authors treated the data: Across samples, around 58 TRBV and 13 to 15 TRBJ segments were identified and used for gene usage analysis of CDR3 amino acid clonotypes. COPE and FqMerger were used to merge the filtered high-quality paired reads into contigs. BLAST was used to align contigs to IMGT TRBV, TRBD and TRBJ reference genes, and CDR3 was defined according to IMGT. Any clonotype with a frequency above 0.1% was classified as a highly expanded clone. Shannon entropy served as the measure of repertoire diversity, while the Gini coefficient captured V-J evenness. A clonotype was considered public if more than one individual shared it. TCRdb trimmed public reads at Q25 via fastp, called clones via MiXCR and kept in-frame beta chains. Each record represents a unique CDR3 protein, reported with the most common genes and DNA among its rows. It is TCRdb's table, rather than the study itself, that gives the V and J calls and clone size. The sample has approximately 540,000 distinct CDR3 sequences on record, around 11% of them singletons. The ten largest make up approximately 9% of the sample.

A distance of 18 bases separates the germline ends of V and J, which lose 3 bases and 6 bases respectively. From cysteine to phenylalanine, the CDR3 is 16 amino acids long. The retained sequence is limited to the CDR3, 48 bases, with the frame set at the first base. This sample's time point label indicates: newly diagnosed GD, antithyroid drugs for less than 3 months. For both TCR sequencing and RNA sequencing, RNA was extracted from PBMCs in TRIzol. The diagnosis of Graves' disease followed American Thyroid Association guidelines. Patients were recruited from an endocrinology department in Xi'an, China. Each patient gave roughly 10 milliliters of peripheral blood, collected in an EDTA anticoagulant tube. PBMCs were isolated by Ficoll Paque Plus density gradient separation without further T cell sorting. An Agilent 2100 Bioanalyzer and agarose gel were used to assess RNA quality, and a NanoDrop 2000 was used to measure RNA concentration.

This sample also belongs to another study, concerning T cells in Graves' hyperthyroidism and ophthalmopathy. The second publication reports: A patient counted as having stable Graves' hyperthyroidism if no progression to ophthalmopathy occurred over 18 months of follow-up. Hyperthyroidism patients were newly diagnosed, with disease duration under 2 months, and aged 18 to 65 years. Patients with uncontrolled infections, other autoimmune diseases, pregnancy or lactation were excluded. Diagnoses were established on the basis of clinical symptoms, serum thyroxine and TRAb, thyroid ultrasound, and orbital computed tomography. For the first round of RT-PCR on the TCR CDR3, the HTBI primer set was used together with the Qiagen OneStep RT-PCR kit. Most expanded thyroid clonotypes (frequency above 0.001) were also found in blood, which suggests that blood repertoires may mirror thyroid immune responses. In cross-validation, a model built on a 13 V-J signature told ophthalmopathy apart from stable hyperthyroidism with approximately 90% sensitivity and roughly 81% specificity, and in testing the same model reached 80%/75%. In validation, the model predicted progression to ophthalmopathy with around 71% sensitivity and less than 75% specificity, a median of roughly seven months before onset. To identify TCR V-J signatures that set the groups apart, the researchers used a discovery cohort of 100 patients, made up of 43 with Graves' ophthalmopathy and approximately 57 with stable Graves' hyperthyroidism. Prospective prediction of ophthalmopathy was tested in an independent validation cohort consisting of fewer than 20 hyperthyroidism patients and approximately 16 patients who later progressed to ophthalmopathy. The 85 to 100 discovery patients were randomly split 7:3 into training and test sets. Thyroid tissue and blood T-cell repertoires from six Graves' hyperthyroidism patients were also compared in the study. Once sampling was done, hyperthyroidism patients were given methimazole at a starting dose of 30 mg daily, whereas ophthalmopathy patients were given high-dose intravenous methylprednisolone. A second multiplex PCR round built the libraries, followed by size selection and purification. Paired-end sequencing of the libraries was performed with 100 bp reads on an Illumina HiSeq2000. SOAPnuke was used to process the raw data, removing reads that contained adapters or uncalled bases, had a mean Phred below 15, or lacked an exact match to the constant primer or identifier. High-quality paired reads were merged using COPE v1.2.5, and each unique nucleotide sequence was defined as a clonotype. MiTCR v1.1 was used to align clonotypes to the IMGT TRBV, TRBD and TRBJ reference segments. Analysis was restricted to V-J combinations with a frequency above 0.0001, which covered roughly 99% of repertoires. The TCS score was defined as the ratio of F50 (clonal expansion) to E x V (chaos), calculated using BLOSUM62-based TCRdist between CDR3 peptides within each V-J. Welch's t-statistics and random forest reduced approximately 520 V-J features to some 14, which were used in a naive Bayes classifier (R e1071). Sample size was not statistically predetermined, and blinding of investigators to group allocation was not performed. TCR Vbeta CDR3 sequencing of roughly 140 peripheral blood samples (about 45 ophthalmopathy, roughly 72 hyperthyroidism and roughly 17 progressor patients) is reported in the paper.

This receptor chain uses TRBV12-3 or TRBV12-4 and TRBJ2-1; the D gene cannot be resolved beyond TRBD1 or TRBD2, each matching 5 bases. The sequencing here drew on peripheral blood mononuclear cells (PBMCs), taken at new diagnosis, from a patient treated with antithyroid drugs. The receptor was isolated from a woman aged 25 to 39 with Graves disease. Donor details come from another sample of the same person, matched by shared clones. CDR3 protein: CASSFLSGPLGNEQFF. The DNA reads TGTGCCAGCAGTTTTCTATCGGGGCCCCTAGGCAATGAGCAGTTCTTC.